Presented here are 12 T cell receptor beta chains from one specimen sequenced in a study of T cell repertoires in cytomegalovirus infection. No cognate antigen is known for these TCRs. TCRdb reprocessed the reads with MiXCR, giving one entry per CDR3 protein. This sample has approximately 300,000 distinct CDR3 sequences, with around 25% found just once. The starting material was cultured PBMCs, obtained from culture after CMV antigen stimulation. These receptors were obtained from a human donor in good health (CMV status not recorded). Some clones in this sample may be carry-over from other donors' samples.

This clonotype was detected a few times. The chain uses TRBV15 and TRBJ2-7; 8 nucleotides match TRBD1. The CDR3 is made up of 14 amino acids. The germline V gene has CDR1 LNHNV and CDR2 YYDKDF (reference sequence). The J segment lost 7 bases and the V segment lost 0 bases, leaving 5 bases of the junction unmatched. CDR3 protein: CATSRDWTGREQYF. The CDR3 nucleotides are TGTGCCACCAGCAGAGATTGGACAGGGAGGGAGCAGTACTTC.

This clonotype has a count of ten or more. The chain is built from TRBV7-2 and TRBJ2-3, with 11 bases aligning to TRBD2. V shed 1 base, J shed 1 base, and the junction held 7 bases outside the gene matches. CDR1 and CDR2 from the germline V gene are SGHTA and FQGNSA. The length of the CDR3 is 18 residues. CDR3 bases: TGTGCCAGCAGCTTAGAACTAGCGGGAGTAAGGGGCACAGATACGCAGTATTTT. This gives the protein CASSLELAGVRGTDTQYF.

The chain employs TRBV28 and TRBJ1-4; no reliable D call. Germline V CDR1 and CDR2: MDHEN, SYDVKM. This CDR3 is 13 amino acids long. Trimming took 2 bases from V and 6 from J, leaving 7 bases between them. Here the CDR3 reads CASSLGQDEKLFF. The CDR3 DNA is TGTGCCAGCAGTTTAGGGCAGGATGAAAAACTGTTTTTT.

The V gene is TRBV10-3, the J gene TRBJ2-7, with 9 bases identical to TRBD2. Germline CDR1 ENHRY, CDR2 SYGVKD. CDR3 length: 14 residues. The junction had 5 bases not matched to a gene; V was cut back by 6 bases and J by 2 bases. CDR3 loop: CAIRTSGGAYEQYF. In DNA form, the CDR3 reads TGTGCCATCAGGACTAGCGGAGGGGCCTACGAGCAGTACTTC.

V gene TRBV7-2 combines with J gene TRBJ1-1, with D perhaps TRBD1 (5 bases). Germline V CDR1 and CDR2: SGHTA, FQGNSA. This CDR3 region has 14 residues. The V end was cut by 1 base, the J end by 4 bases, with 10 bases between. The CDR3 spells CASSLGGKGTEAFF. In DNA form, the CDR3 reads TGTGCCAGCAGCTTAGGGGGGAAGGGCACTGAAGCTTTCTTT.

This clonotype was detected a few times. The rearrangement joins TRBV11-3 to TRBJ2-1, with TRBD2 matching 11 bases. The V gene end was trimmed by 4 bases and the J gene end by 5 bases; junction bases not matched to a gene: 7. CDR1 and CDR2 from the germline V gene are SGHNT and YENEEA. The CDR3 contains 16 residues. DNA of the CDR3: TGTGCCAGCAGCTGGGCCGGGACTAGCGGCCACAATGAGCAGTTCTTC. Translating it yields CASSWAGTSGHNEQFF.

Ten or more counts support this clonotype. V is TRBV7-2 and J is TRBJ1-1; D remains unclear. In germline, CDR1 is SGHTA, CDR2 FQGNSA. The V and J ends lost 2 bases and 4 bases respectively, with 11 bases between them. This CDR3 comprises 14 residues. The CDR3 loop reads CASSLSGWATEAFF. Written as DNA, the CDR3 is TGTGCCAGCAGCTTATCAGGATGGGCCACTGAAGCTTTCTTT. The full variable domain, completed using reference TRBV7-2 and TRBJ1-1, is GAGVSQSPSNKVTEKGKDVELRCDPISGHTALYWYRQSLGQGLEFLIYFQGNSAPDKSGLPSDRFSAERTGGSVSTLTIQRTQQEDSAVYLCASSLSGWATEAFFGQGTRLTVV.

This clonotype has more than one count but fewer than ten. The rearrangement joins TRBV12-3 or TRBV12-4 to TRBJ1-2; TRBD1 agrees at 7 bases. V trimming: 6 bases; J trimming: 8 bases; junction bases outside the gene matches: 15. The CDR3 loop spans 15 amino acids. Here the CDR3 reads CASRDRDRGSLGYTF. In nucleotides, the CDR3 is TGTGCCAGCAGAGACCGGGACAGAGGTAGTTTGGGCTACACCTTC.

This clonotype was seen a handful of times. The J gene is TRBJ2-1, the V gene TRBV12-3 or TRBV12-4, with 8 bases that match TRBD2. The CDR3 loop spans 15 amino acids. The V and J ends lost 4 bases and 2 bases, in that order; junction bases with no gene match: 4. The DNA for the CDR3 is TGTGCCAGCAGTTCTACTAGCGGACCCTACAATGAGCAGTTCTTC. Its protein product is CASSSTSGPYNEQFF.

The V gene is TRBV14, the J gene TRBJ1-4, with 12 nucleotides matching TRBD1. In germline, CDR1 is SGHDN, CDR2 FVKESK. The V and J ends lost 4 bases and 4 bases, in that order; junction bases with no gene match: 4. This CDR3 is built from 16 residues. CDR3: CASSLGQGAVNEKLFF. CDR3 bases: TGTGCCAGCAGCCTGGGACAGGGGGCCGTTAATGAAAAACTGTTTTTT. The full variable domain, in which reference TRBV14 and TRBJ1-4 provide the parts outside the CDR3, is EAGVTQFPSHSVIEKGQTVTLRCDPISGHDNLYWYRRVMGKEIKFLLHFVKESKQDESGMPNNRFLAERTGGTYSTLKVQPAELEDSGVYFCASSLGQGAVNEKLFFGSGTQLSVL.

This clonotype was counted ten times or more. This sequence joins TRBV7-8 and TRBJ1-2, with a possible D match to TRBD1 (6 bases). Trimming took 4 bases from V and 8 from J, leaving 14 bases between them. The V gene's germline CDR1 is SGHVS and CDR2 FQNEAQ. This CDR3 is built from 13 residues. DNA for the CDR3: TGTGCCAGCAGCTCGGCCGGGACACCAGGCTACACCTTC. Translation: CASSSAGTPGYTF. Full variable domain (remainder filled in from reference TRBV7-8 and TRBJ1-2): GAGVSQSPRYKVAKRGQDVALRCDPISGHVSLFWYQQALGQGPEFLTYFQNEAQLDKSGLPSDRFFAERPEGSVSTLKIQRTQQEDSAVYLCASSSAGTPGYTFGSGTRLTVV.

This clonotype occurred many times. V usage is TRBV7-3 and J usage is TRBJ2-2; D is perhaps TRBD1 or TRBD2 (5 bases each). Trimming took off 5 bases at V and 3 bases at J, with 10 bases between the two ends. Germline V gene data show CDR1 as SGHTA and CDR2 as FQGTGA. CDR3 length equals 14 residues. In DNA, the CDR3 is TGTGCCAGCAGCGGGAGAGGGGACACCGGGGAGCTGTTTTTT. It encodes CASSGRGDTGELFF.